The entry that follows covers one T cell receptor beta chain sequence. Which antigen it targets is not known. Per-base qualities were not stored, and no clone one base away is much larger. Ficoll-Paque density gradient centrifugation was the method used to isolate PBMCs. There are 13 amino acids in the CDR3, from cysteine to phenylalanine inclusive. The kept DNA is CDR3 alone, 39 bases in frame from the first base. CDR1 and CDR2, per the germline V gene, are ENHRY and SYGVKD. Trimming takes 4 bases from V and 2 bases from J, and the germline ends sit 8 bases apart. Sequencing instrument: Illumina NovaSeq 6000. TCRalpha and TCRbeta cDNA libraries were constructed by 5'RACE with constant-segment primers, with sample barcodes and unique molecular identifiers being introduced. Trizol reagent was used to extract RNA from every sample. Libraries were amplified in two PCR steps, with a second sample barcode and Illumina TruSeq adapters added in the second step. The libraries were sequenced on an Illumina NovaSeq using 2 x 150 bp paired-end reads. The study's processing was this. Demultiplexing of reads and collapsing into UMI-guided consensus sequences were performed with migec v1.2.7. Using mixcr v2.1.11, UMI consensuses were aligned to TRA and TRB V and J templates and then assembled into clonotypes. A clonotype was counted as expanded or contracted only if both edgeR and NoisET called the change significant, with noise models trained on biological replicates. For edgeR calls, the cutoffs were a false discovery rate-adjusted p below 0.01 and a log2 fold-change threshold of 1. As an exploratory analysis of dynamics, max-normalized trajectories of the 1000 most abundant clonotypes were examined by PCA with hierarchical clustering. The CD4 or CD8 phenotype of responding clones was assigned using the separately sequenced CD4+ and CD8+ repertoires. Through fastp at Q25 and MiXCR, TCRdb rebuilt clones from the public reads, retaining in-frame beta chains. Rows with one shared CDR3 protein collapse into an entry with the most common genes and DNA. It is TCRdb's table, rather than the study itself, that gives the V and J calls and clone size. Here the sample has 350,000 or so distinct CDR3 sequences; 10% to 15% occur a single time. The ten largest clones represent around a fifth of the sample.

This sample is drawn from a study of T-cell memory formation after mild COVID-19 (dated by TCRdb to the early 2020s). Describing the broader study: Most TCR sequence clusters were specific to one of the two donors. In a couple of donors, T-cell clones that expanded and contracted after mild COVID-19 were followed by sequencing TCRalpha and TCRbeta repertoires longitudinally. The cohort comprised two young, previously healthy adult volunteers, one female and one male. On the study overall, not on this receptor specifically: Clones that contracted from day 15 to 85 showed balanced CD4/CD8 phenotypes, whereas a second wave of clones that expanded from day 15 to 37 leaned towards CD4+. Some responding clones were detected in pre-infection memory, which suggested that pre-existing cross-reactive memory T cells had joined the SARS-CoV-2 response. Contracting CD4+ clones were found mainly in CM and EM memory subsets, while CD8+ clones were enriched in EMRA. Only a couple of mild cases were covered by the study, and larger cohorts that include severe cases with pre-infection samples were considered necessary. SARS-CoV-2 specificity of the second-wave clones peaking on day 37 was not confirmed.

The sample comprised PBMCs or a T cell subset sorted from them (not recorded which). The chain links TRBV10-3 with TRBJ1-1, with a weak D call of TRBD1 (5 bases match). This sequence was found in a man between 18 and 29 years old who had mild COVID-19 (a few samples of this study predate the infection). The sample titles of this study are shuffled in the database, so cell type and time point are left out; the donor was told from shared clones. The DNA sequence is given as TGTGCCATCAGTGTCCAGGGTAACACTGAAGCTTTCTTT. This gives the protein CAISVQGNTEAFF.